A selection of T cell receptor beta chains follows, all from one sample in a study of cytomegalovirus exposure and HLA in healthy donors. Profiled with immunoSEQ multiplex PCR; TCRdb holds only in-frame clones, not every one. The sample shows approximately 90,000 clones, roughly 85% of them seen only once. Specimen: PBMCs. The origin of the receptors is a man aged 35 to 55 in good health and CMV-seropositive. Each CDR3 is given with its conserved first and last residue. A D gene is named only where the DNA matches it firmly. For some rows the clone size is stated as once, few or many, or as a class when expanded; others skip it.

J: TRBJ2-7
V: TRBV9
D: .
size: .
DNA: TGTGCCAGCAGCGTAGGAAGGACCCCAACAGGTACGTACATTGAGCAGTACTTC
CDR3: CASSVGRTPTGTYIEQYF

J: TRBJ2-3
V: TRBV19
D: TRBD2
size: .
DNA: TGTGCCAGTAGTGTTAAGCGGGGGCGCACAGATACGCAGTATTTT
CDR3: CASSVKRGRTDTQYF

J: TRBJ1-5
V: TRBV4-1
D: TRBD1
size: .
DNA: TGCGCCAGCAGCCAAGATGGACAGGGAGGGACGAGCCAGCCCCAGCATTTT
CDR3: CASSQDGQGGTSQPQHF

J: TRBJ2-1
V: TRBV5-1
D: TRBD2
size: .
DNA: TGCGCCAGCAGCTTGGATCGCGGGGGGGCGCTTATAGATGAGCAGTTCTTC
CDR3: CASSLDRGGALIDEQFF

J: TRBJ2-1
V: TRBV18
D: TRBD1
size: .
DNA: TGTGCCAGCTCACCGCTACAGGGGGCTGGTGAGCAGTTCTTC
CDR3: CASSPLQGAGEQFF

J: TRBJ1-1
V: TRBV2
D: TRBD1
size: .
DNA: TGTGCCAGCAGTGTACGGGACAGGGTTATGGACACTGAAGCTTTCTTT
CDR3: CASSVRDRVMDTEAFF

J: TRBJ2-1
V: TRBV4-1
D: TRBD2
size: .
DNA: TGCGCCAGCAGCCAACGGACTAGCGGGGGGGCTTACAATGAGCAGTTCTTC
CDR3: CASSQRTSGGAYNEQFF

J: TRBJ2-3
V: TRBV5-1
D: TRBD2
size: .
DNA: TGCGCCAGCAGCAACGGGAGGAATATAGATACGCAGTATTTT
CDR3: CASSNGRNIDTQYF

J: TRBJ1-2
V: TRBV10-2
D: TRBD1
size: few
DNA: TGCGCCAGCAGTGAGTTTGGACAGGGGGCAGATGGCTACACCTTC
CDR3: CASSEFGQGADGYTF

J: TRBJ2-1
V: TRBV13
D: .
size: .
DNA: TGTGCCAGCAGCGAATCAGCGTCCTCCTACAATGAGCAGTTCTTC
CDR3: CASSESASSYNEQFF

J: TRBJ2-7
V: TRBV28
D: .
size: .
DNA: TGTGCCAGCAGTCCCCGGGAAACCAACCACGAGCAGTACTTC
CDR3: CASSPRETNHEQYF

J: TRBJ1-1
V: TRBV5-1
D: .
size: .
DNA: TGCGCCACCAGGGACACCTCCACTGAAGCTTTCTTT
CDR3: CATRDTSTEAFF

J: TRBJ2-5
V: TRBV18
D: .
size: .
DNA: TGTGCCAGCTCCCTCTCATCGGGGAGAGAAGAGACCCAGTACTTC
CDR3: CASSLSSGREETQYF

J: TRBJ1-5
V: TRBV7-6
D: TRBD1
size: .
DNA: TGTGCCAGCAGCTTAGGGACAGGGAGGAATCAGCCCCAGCATTTT
CDR3: CASSLGTGRNQPQHF

J: TRBJ2-2
V: TRBV18
D: .
size: .
DNA: TGTGCCAGCTCACTCCTGACAGCGCCGAACACCGGGGAGCTGTTTTTT
CDR3: CASSLLTAPNTGELFF

J: TRBJ1-4
V: TRBV2
D: .
size: .
DNA: TGTGCCAGCGGACAGCCCGTTATAACGTCTGAAAAACTGTTTTTT
CDR3: CASGQPVITSEKLFF

J: TRBJ2-2
V: TRBV7-8
D: TRBD2
size: .
DNA: TGTGCCAGCAGCTCCCGTAGCGGGAGGGGCGGGGAGCTGTTTTTT
CDR3: CASSSRSGRGGELFF

J: TRBJ1-5
V: TRBV10-3
D: TRBD1
size: .
DNA: TGTGCCATCAGTGAGCGGGACAGGTCCCTTAGCAATCAGCCCCAGCATTTT
CDR3: CAISERDRSLSNQPQHF

J: TRBJ2-7
V: TRBV6-1
D: TRBD2
size: .
DNA: TGTGCCAGCAGTTTAGCGGGACCCGGGGACGAGCAGTACTTC
CDR3: CASSLAGPGDEQYF

J: TRBJ2-3
V: TRBV4-2
D: .
size: .
DNA: TGTGCCAGCAGCCAAGAGGTTGGGCAGGGAACAGATACGCAGTATTTT
CDR3: CASSQEVGQGTDTQYF

J: TRBJ2-1
V: TRBV19
D: TRBD1
size: .
DNA: TGTGCCAGTAGCCCGACAGGGAACCTCTACAATGAGCAGTTCTTC
CDR3: CASSPTGNLYNEQFF

J: TRBJ2-3
V: TRBV5-1
D: TRBD2
size: .
DNA: TGCGCCAGCAGCTGGAGGACTAGCGGGGCTACGCAGTATTTT
CDR3: CASSWRTSGATQYF

J: TRBJ2-3
V: TRBV5-6
D: TRBD1
size: .
DNA: TGTGCCAGCAGCTTGGGACAGGGATCAGGTTACACGCAGTATTTT
CDR3: CASSLGQGSGYTQYF

J: TRBJ2-7
V: TRBV12-2
D: .
size: few
DNA: TGTGCAAGTCGGACGGGACTAGCGCCCTACGAGCAGTACTTC
CDR3: CASRTGLAPYEQYF

J: TRBJ1-2
V: TRBV11-2
D: .
size: .
DNA: TGTGCCAGCAGCTTGACCCGGCAGACAAACTATGGCTACACCTTC
CDR3: CASSLTRQTNYGYTF

J: TRBJ1-5
V: TRBV5-1
D: .
size: .
DNA: TGCGCCAGCAGCCCCGGGACATCAGGTCAGCCCCAGCATTTT
CDR3: CASSPGTSGQPQHF

J: TRBJ2-2
V: TRBV19
D: .
size: .
DNA: TGTGCCAGTAGTACAGGCGCCGGCGGGGAGCTGTTTTTT
CDR3: CASSTGAGGELFF

J: TRBJ2-3
V: TRBV5-1
D: TRBD2
size: .
DNA: TGCGCCAGCAGCTTGGCCAGGGGGAGCGGGGGGGCCGGAGAGACGCAGTATTTT
CDR3: CASSLARGSGGAGETQYF

J: TRBJ2-7
V: TRBV5-1
D: .
size: .
DNA: TGCGCCAGCAGCTTGGTTCCAGGCCCCTACGAGCAGTACTTC
CDR3: CASSLVPGPYEQYF

J: TRBJ1-1
V: TRBV7-9
D: .
size: .
DNA: TGTGCCAGCAGCTCTACGGGGGGCATGAACACTGAAGCTTTCTTT
CDR3: CASSSTGGMNTEAFF

J: TRBJ2-1
V: TRBV27
D: .
size: .
DNA: TGTGCCAGCAGTACAGGGGGGGAGCCACGGGATGAGCAGTTCTTC
CDR3: CASSTGGEPRDEQFF

J: TRBJ1-2
V: TRBV28
D: .
size: .
DNA: TGTGCCAGCAGAGGACAGAACTATGGCTACACCTTC
CDR3: CASRGQNYGYTF

J: TRBJ1-5
V: TRBV6-1
D: TRBD1
size: .
DNA: TGTGCCAGCAGTGATGGAGGGGGACAGGGGCTTGGACAGCCCCAGCATTTT
CDR3: CASSDGGGQGLGQPQHF

J: TRBJ2-7
V: TRBV28
D: TRBD2
size: .
DNA: TGTGCCAGCAGTCTACTAGCGGGAGAAAGGCAGTACTTC
CDR3: CASSLLAGERQYF

J: TRBJ2-3
V: TRBV14
D: TRBD2
size: .
DNA: TGTGCCAGCAGCCAAGGGACTAGCGGGAGTGGAGCGCAGTATTTT
CDR3: CASSQGTSGSGAQYF

J: TRBJ2-7
V: TRBV19
D: .
size: .
DNA: TGTGCCAGTAGTACCGGGGTTCACACCTACGAGCAGTACTTC
CDR3: CASSTGVHTYEQYF

J: TRBJ1-1
V: TRBV6-1
D: .
size: .
DNA: TGTGCCAGCAGTCCTCTCGGGGGTTTTAACACTGAAGCTTTCTTT
CDR3: CASSPLGGFNTEAFF

J: TRBJ2-2
V: TRBV4-1
D: TRBD1
size: .
DNA: TGCGCCAGCAGCCGGGGACAGGGAGTCACCGGGGAGCTGTTTTTT
CDR3: CASSRGQGVTGELFF

J: TRBJ2-7
V: TRBV5-1
D: TRBD2
size: .
DNA: TGCGCCAGCAGCTTGGCCGGACTAGCGGGAGGGCTCGAGCAGTACTTC
CDR3: CASSLAGLAGGLEQYF

J: TRBJ2-7
V: TRBV5-1
D: .
size: once
DNA: TGCGCCAGCAGCTTGGCTTATGAGGGATCCTACGAGCAGTACTTC
CDR3: CASSLAYEGSYEQYF

J: TRBJ1-4
V: TRBV5-1
D: TRBD1
size: .
DNA: TGCGCCAGCAGCCCGGACAGGGTGAATGAAAAACTGTTTTTT
CDR3: CASSPDRVNEKLFF

J: TRBJ1-5
V: TRBV6-1
D: TRBD1
size: .
DNA: TGTGCCAGCAGCGGGACAGGGTTTCAGCCCCAGCATTTT
CDR3: CASSGTGFQPQHF

J: TRBJ2-3
V: TRBV9
D: TRBD2
size: few
DNA: TGTGCCAGCAGCGTAGTCTCGTGGCTAGCGGGGACGGATACGCAGTATTTT
CDR3: CASSVVSWLAGTDTQYF

J: TRBJ2-7
V: TRBV15
D: TRBD1
size: .
DNA: TGTGCCACCAGCAGAGATTGGACAGGGAGCTACGAGCAGTACTTC
CDR3: CATSRDWTGSYEQYF

J: TRBJ2-7
V: TRBV18
D: TRBD1
size: few
DNA: TGTGCCAGCTCTCCCAGGGGGCCCTACGAGCAGTACTTC
CDR3: CASSPRGPYEQYF

J: TRBJ1-2
V: TRBV6-1
D: .
size: .
DNA: TGTGCCAGCAGTGAAGGAGGCAGCTCCTATGGCTACACCTTC
CDR3: CASSEGGSSYGYTF

J: TRBJ2-3
V: TRBV4-1
D: TRBD2
size: .
DNA: TGCGCCAGCAGCCAAGATTCCAGCGGGGGGGCAGAAACGCAGTATTTT
CDR3: CASSQDSSGGAETQYF

J: TRBJ2-1
V: TRBV10-3
D: TRBD2
size: .
DNA: TGTGCCATCGGGGGGGGGCTAGCGGGCAATGAGCAGTTCTTC
CDR3: CAIGGGLAGNEQFF

J: TRBJ1-2
V: TRBV6-5
D: .
size: few
DNA: TGTGCCAGCAGTTCGACACCTGCAAACTATGGCTACACCTTC
CDR3: CASSSTPANYGYTF

J: TRBJ2-7
V: TRBV28
D: .
size: .
DNA: TGTGCCAGCAGTTTAAACCCCCCCAGGGCTGATACCTACGAGCAGTACTTC
CDR3: CASSLNPPRADTYEQYF

J: TRBJ2-5
V: TRBV6-1
D: TRBD2
size: .
DNA: TGTGCCAGCAGTATTCATGGACTAGCAGGGGAGACCCAGTACTTC
CDR3: CASSIHGLAGETQYF

J: TRBJ2-3
V: TRBV19
D: .
size: .
DNA: TGTGCCAGTAGTATGGGGCACACAGATACGCAGTATTTT
CDR3: CASSMGHTDTQYF

J: TRBJ2-7
V: TRBV7-6
D: TRBD1
size: few
DNA: TGTGCCAGCAGCTTAGGTACAGGGGGATTCCCCGAGCAGTACTTC
CDR3: CASSLGTGGFPEQYF

J: TRBJ2-5
V: TRBV27
D: TRBD2
size: few
DNA: TGTGCCAGCAGTTTTAGCGGGACGTACCAAGAGACCCAGTACTTC
CDR3: CASSFSGTYQETQYF

J: TRBJ2-3
V: TRBV10-3
D: TRBD2
size: .
DNA: TGTGCCATCAGACGGGGACTAGCGGGGGGAACCACAGATACGCAGTATTTT
CDR3: CAIRRGLAGGTTDTQYF

J: TRBJ2-1
V: TRBV12-2
D: .
size: .
DNA: TGTGCAAGTCGCCGGACCGGGACTAGTTACTACAATGAGCAGTTCTTC
CDR3: CASRRTGTSYYNEQFF

J: TRBJ2-4
V: TRBV4-1
D: TRBD2
size: .
DNA: TGCGCCAGCAGCCCGGGACTAGCGGGGGGAAAAGCCAAAAACATTCAGTACTTC
CDR3: CASSPGLAGGKAKNIQYF

J: TRBJ2-7
V: TRBV7-8
D: .
size: .
DNA: TGTGCCAGCAGCTTAGTGGCGGTCGAGCAGTACTTC
CDR3: CASSLVAVEQYF

J: TRBJ2-1
V: TRBV7-9
D: TRBD2
size: .
DNA: TGTGCCAGCAGCCCCTGGACTAGCGGCCACAATGAGCAGTTCTTC
CDR3: CASSPWTSGHNEQFF

J: TRBJ2-7
V: TRBV6-1
D: .
size: .
DNA: TGTGCCAGCAGTTCGAGAGACGAGCAGTACTTC
CDR3: CASSSRDEQYF